This is a list of T cell receptor beta chains from one sample in a study of Graves' ophthalmopathy and Graves' hyperthyroidism. TCRdb redid the calling of the multiplex PCR reads with MiXCR, one entry per CDR3 protein. The sample has 260,000 or so distinct CDR3 sequences, around 50% seen once. The specimen sequenced was peripheral blood. All receptors derive from an adult man with Graves' ophthalmopathy. Each CDR3 is given with its conserved first and last residue. Fields, in order: J gene, clone size, V gene, D gene, CDR3 DNA, CDR3 protein. A D gene is named only where the DNA matches it firmly. Size values are once, few and many counts, or a class for expanded clones, and some rows have none.

>TRBJ1-1|NA|TRBV5-1|NA
TGCGCCAGCAGCTTGACGGACGGGGGCGCTGAAGCTTTCTTT
CASSLTDGGAEAFF
>TRBJ1-1|NA|TRBV2|NA
TGTGCCAGCACCAAAGGCAGGGCCAACACTGAAGCTTTCTTT
CASTKGRANTEAFF
>TRBJ1-1|few|TRBV24-1|NA
TGTGCCACCAGTGATTGGACACTTAAGAACACTGAAGCTTTCTTT
CATSDWTLKNTEAFF
>TRBJ1-1|NA|TRBV6-6|NA
TGTGCCAGCAGTTATGGGGTAGGAGGTGAAGCTTTCTTT
CASSYGVGGEAFF
>TRBJ2-5|NA|TRBV11-1|TRBD1
TGTGCCAGCAGTCGAGACAGGGCGGAGACCCAGTACTTC
CASSRDRAETQYF
>TRBJ1-2|NA|TRBV20-1|NA
TGCAGTGCCGGGACCTACTACACCTTC
CSAGTYYTF
>TRBJ2-6|NA|TRBV4-2|NA
TGTGCCAGCAGTCGGATGTCCCGTTCTGGGGCCAACGTCCTGACTTTC
CASSRMSRSGANVLTF
>TRBJ1-2|NA|TRBV14|NA
TGTGCCAGCAGCCAAGGACAATCCTATGGCTACACCTTC
CASSQGQSYGYTF
>TRBJ1-2|few|TRBV7-9|NA
TGTGCCAGCAGCGGATCACAGTTAATCGTTAACTATGGCTACACCTTC
CASSGSQLIVNYGYTF
>TRBJ1-2|few|TRBV9|NA
TGTGCCAGCAGCGAGACCGGGACGGCAAAAGGCTACACCTTC
CASSETGTAKGYTF
>TRBJ2-2|NA|TRBV9|NA
TGTGCCAGCAGCGTAAGTCTCGAATCGGAGCTGTTTTTT
CASSVSLESELFF
>TRBJ1-3|NA|TRBV15|NA
TGTGCCACCAGCAGAGATGGGCGACCCTCTGGAAACACCATATATTTT
CATSRDGRPSGNTIYF
>TRBJ1-5|NA|TRBV12-3/TRBV12-4|NA
TGTGCCAGCAGTTTGTGGAATCAGCCCCAGCATTTT
CASSLWNQPQHF
>TRBJ1-2|few|TRBV6-5|NA
TGTGCCAGTTATTCGACCCACTATGGCTACACCTTC
CASYSTHYGYTF
>TRBJ2-7|NA|TRBV7-2|NA
TGTGCCAGCAGCTACGGACTGGGCCAAGCCTACGAGCAGTACTTC
CASSYGLGQAYEQYF
>TRBJ1-5|NA|TRBV7-9|TRBD1
TGTGCCAGCAGCCATAGACTTGGACAGGGAGCAGGGCAGCCCCAGCATTTT
CASSHRLGQGAGQPQHF
>TRBJ1-2|few|TRBV2|NA
TGTGCCAGCACCCAAAGCTCCGGGACCGACTATGGCTACACCTTC
CASTQSSGTDYGYTF
>TRBJ2-7|NA|TRBV29-1|TRBD2
TGCAGCGTTGGTCTAGCGGATAGCTCCTACGAGCAGTACTTC
CSVGLADSSYEQYF
>TRBJ1-6|many|TRBV5-1|NA
TGTGCCAGCAGCTTAGGCAGCTCAAATTCACCCCTCCACTTT
CASSLGSSNSPLHF
>TRBJ1-6|NA|TRBV5-8|NA
TGTGCCAGCAGCTTTGGACAGACCTATTCACCCCTCCACTTT
CASSFGQTYSPLHF
>TRBJ2-7|few|TRBV7-2|NA
TGTGCCAGCAGCGGCAGCCGGGACGATTACGAGCAGTACTTC
CASSGSRDDYEQYF
>TRBJ1-2|NA|TRBV25-1|NA
TGTGCCCAGCTCACAGGCTCCTGGGACGGCTACACCTTC
CAQLTGSWDGYTF
>TRBJ2-7|few|TRBV10-3|NA
TGTGCCAGTGGAGGGGCAAGCTCCTACGAGCAGTACTTC
CASGGASSYEQYF
>TRBJ1-2|few|TRBV15|NA
TGTGCCACCAGCGGAAGTTGGGTTGAGGGATATGGCTACACCTTC
CATSGSWVEGYGYTF
>TRBJ1-5|NA|TRBV20-1|TRBD1
TGCAGTGCTAGAGATGGGACAGGCCGAAATCAGCCCCAGCATTTT
CSARDGTGRNQPQHF
>TRBJ1-4|NA|TRBV5-1|TRBD1
TGCGCCAGCAGCTCGCGGACAGGATACGAAAAACTGTTTTTT
CASSSRTGYEKLFF
>TRBJ1-6|few|TRBV7-9|NA
TGTGCCAGCAGCTTAAACAGTATCAATTCACCCCTCCACTTT
CASSLNSINSPLHF
>TRBJ2-5|few|TRBV24-1|TRBD1
TGTGCCACCAGTGATTTGGAGACAGGGAGATGGACCCAGTACTTC
CATSDLETGRWTQYF
>TRBJ1-1|NA|TRBV12-3/TRBV12-4|TRBD1
TGTGCCAGCAGGCGCCAGGGGGCCACTGAAGCTTTCTTT
CASRRQGATEAFF
>TRBJ2-7|NA|TRBV10-3|TRBD1
TGTGCCATCATGGGGACAGAGATCTACGAGCAGTACTTC
CAIMGTEIYEQYF
>TRBJ2-2|NA|TRBV6-5|TRBD1
TGTGCCAGCAGTCACACAGGGGATGCCGGGGAGCTGTTTTTT
CASSHTGDAGELFF
>TRBJ1-5|once|TRBV12-3/TRBV12-4|NA
TGTGCCAGCAGTTTGTATAGGGGCAATCAGCCCCAGCATTTT
CASSLYRGNQPQHF
>TRBJ2-7|few|TRBV10-3|NA
TGTGCCAGCAGTCCTCGAGGGGATTACGAGCAGTACTTC
CASSPRGDYEQYF
>TRBJ2-5|NA|TRBV10-2|TRBD2
TGCGCCAGCAGCTTGGAACCGGGACTAGCGGGACAAGAGACCCAGTACTTC
CASSLEPGLAGQETQYF
>TRBJ2-7|few|TRBV7-6|TRBD1
TGTGCCAGCAGCTTATCCCCCGGGACAGGATCCTACGAGCAGTACTTC
CASSLSPGTGSYEQYF
>TRBJ1-5|NA|TRBV4-1|NA
TGCGCCAGCAGCCAAGAGCGCAATCAGCCCCAGCATTTT
CASSQERNQPQHF
>TRBJ1-1|NA|TRBV29-1|NA
TGCAGCGTTGAACGTTCGGGACAAGACAGCACTGAAGCTTTCTTT
CSVERSGQDSTEAFF
>TRBJ1-2|few|TRBV6-5|TRBD1
TGTGCCAGCAATGACAGGGTTACTGGCTACACCTTC
CASNDRVTGYTF
>TRBJ1-1|NA|TRBV29-1|NA
TGCAGCGGGGGGGGCAGGTACACTGAAGCTTTCTTT
CSGGGRYTEAFF
>TRBJ1-5|NA|TRBV9|TRBD1
TGTGCCAGCAGCGCCTCAGGGGGCAGCAATCAGCCCCAGCATTTT
CASSASGGSNQPQHF
>TRBJ1-4|few|TRBV20-1|NA
TGCAGTGCTAGCGAGGGGAGTAATAAAAAACTGTTTTTT
CSASEGSNKKLFF
>TRBJ1-1|NA|TRBV5-1|TRBD1
TGCGCCAGTCAAGGACAGGGTGGGAACACTGAAGCTTTCTTT
CASQGQGGNTEAFF
>TRBJ2-7|NA|TRBV10-3|NA
TGTGCCGCCGCGCCCAGGACCTACGAGCAGTACTTC
CAAAPRTYEQYF
>TRBJ2-2|few|TRBV7-9|NA
TGTGCCAGCAGCCCGCCCACTACCGGGGAGCTGTTTTTT
CASSPPTTGELFF
>TRBJ1-1|NA|TRBV20-1|NA
TGCAGTGCTAGAGATTCCCTACTTCAGGGTTACACTGAAGCTTTCTTT
CSARDSLLQGYTEAFF
>TRBJ1-6|NA|TRBV7-8|NA
TGTGCCAGCAGCCCTTCCGGGACTTATAATTCACCCCTCCACTTT
CASSPSGTYNSPLHF
>TRBJ1-1|few|TRBV10-3|NA
TGTGCCATCAGTGAAGGCAGAAAAGAAGCTTTCTTT
CAISEGRKEAFF
>TRBJ1-1|NA|TRBV7-8|NA
TGTGCCAGCAGCTACGTACAGGGAAACACTGAAGCTTTCTTT
CASSYVQGNTEAFF
>TRBJ2-5|few|TRBV10-2|NA
TGCGCCAGCAGCACGCTCGGGGAGACCCAGTACTTC
CASSTLGETQYF
>TRBJ1-1|few|TRBV6-6|NA
TGTGCCAGCAGTGAGTCCCAGGGCCTTGAAGCTTTCTTT
CASSESQGLEAFF
>TRBJ1-1|NA|TRBV4-1|NA
TGCGCCAGCCACGGCCCGAACATGAACACTGAAGCTTTCTTT
CASHGPNMNTEAFF
>TRBJ2-7|NA|TRBV4-1|TRBD1
TGCGCCAGCAGCCAATTTGCCCAGGGGGCGAACTACGAGCAGTACTTC
CASSQFAQGANYEQYF
>TRBJ2-7|few|TRBV20-1|NA
TGCAGTGCTCGAGCTCCGGCACTCGAATACGAGCAGTACTTC
CSARAPALEYEQYF
>TRBJ1-2|few|TRBV7-2|NA
TGTGCCAGCAGCCCAACGGTCATGAACTATGGCTACACCTTC
CASSPTVMNYGYTF